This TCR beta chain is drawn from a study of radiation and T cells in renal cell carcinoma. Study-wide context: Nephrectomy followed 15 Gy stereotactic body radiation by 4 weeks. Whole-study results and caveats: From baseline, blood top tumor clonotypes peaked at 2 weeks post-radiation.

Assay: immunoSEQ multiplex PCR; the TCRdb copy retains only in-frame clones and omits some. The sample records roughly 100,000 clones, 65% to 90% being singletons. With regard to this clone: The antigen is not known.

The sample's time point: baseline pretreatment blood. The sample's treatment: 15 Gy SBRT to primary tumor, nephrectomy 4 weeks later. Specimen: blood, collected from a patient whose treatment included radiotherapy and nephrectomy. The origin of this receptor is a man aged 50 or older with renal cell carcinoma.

DNA for the CDR3: TGTGCCAGTAGGATAACAGGGGGCGCGGATGAAAAACTGTTTTTT. It is translated as CASRITGGADEKLFF. This sequence joins TRBV19 and TRBJ1-4; 9 bases fit TRBD1. The CDR3 runs 15 residues. V shed 6 bases, J shed 6 bases, and the junction held 8 bases outside the gene matches. Germline CDR1 reads LNHDA; CDR2 reads SQIVND (reference sequence).